The rows below give T cell receptor beta chains drawn from one sample of a study of regulatory T cells in long-lasting Graves disease. TCRdb re-called the multiplex PCR reads with MiXCR, one entry per CDR3 protein. Of a few hundred thousand distinct CDR3 sequences detected, around 11% appear once; the ten largest clones hold approximately 17%. These data were also reused for a study on T cells in Graves' hyperthyroidism and ophthalmopathy.

The sequencing here drew on peripheral blood mononuclear cells (PBMCs), taken at new diagnosis, from a patient treated with antithyroid drugs. Receptors originate from a woman in her late teens or twenties with Graves disease. CDR3s include the opening cysteine and the closing phenylalanine or tryptophan. D genes are given only for firm matches. Clone sizes are given selectively: once, few, many, or a class where the clone is expanded.

clone size,J gene,D gene,V gene,CDR3 protein,CDR3 DNA
-,TRBJ1-4,-,TRBV7-2,CASSLAGGEKLFF,TGTGCCAGCAGCTTAGCCGGGGGTGAAAAACTGTTTTTT
many,TRBJ1-2,TRBD1,TRBV2,CASSFGQGNYGYTF,TGTGCCAGCAGCTTCGGACAGGGGAACTATGGCTACACCTTC
many,TRBJ2-1,-,TRBV5-1,CASRLITRERSYNEQFF,TGCGCCAGCAGACTGATAACCCGGGAGCGCTCCTACAATGAGCAGTTCTTC
many,TRBJ2-1,TRBD2,TRBV30,CARGLVEHFNEQFF,TGTGCCAGAGGACTAGTGGAGCACTTCAATGAGCAGTTCTTC
-,TRBJ2-1,TRBD1,TRBV19,CASSRGGQGTGSNEQFF,TGTGCCAGTAGCAGGGGTGGCCAGGGGACAGGTAGCAATGAGCAGTTCTTC
many,TRBJ2-1,-,TRBV5-1,CASSLRPGDVSYNEQFF,TGCGCCAGCAGCTTGAGACCCGGGGATGTCTCCTACAATGAGCAGTTCTTC
few,TRBJ1-5,-,TRBV7-9,CASSPNTDSNQPQHF,TGTGCCAGCAGCCCAAACACGGATAGCAATCAGCCCCAGCATTTT
few,TRBJ2-3,-,TRBV6-2/TRBV6-3,CARIKHNVTDTQYF,TGTGCCAGAATAAAACATAACGTCACAGATACGCAGTATTTT
many,TRBJ1-1,TRBD1,TRBV12-3/TRBV12-4,CASNFRDTSQGAEAFF,TGTGCCAGCAATTTCCGGGACACCTCACAGGGGGCTGAAGCTTTCTTT
many,TRBJ2-5,TRBD1,TRBV6-1,CASSPGTGDQETQYF,TGTGCCAGCAGTCCCGGGACAGGAGACCAAGAGACCCAGTACTTC
many,TRBJ1-2,TRBD1,TRBV20-1,CSARERRTGDPYGYTF,TGCAGTGCTAGAGAAAGAAGGACAGGGGATCCCTATGGCTACACCTTC
-,TRBJ1-1,TRBD1,TRBV4-1,CASRPLVGGTGNTEAFF,TGCGCCAGCAGGCCCCTGGTGGGGGGGACAGGGAACACTGAAGCTTTCTTT
few,TRBJ2-3,-,TRBV29-1,CSVAHRLLTGRPDTQYF,TGCAGCGTCGCCCACCGCCTACTGACAGGGAGGCCAGATACGCAGTATTTT
many,TRBJ2-1,TRBD2,TRBV7-7,CASSLLAGNEQFF,TGTGCTAGCAGCTTATTAGCGGGCAATGAGCAGTTCTTC
few,TRBJ1-5,TRBD1,TRBV6-5,CASSYPAAGRGASNQPQHF,TGTGCCAGCAGTTACCCGGCGGCGGGCAGGGGGGCTAGCAATCAGCCCCAGCATTTT
many,TRBJ2-7,-,TRBV7-2,CASSLLPPMNYEQYF,TGTGCCAGCAGCTTACTCCCCCCAATGAACTACGAGCAGTACTTC
many,TRBJ1-1,-,TRBV27,CASAYLLGGMNTEAFF,TGTGCCAGCGCATACCTACTGGGGGGAATGAACACTGAAGCTTTCTTT
-,TRBJ1-2,-,TRBV9,CASSVEWADYGYTF,TGTGCCAGCAGCGTAGAGTGGGCCGACTATGGCTACACCTTC
few,TRBJ2-3,TRBD1,TRBV7-9,CASSLAMGQPTDTQYF,TGTGCCAGCAGCTTAGCTATGGGACAGCCCACAGATACGCAGTATTTT
few,TRBJ1-1,TRBD1,TRBV7-2,CASSFLPTLFRDRVLNTEAFF,TGTGCCAGCAGCTTTCTCCCTACCTTATTCCGGGACAGGGTATTGAACACTGAAGCTTTCTTT
-,TRBJ2-1,-,TRBV11-2,CASSLEEFSEQFF,TGTGCCAGCAGCTTAGAGGAGTTCTCTGAGCAGTTCTTC
many,TRBJ2-5,-,TRBV12-3/TRBV12-4,CASRPPAGGETQYF,TGTGCCAGCAGACCCCCCGCAGGGGGGGAGACCCAGTACTTC
few,TRBJ2-1,TRBD1,TRBV24-1,CATSDTGQTKTLDEQFF,TGTGCCACCAGTGATACGGGACAGACAAAAACCCTGGATGAGCAGTTCTTC
-,TRBJ2-1,-,TRBV18,CASLPPSGNRNNEQFF,TGTGCCAGCTTACCACCCTCCGGGAACAGAAACAATGAGCAGTTCTTC
-,TRBJ2-1,TRBD1,TRBV4-1,CASSQVRQGHYNEQFF,TGCGCCAGCAGCCAAGTAAGACAGGGCCACTACAATGAGCAGTTCTTC
many,TRBJ1-2,-,TRBV6-1,CASQPGHTKNYGYTF,TGTGCCAGCCAACCGGGACACACCAAGAACTATGGCTACACCTTC
many,TRBJ1-2,-,TRBV2,CASSVDWANYGYTF,TGTGCCAGCAGTGTAGACTGGGCTAACTATGGCTACACCTTC
many,TRBJ2-3,-,TRBV20-1,CSARGIVDTQYF,TGCAGTGCTAGGGGCATAGTAGATACGCAGTATTTT
many,TRBJ1-2,-,TRBV12-5,CASGFLGTGSYGYTF,TGTGCTAGTGGTTTCCTGGGCACGGGTTCCTATGGCTACACCTTC
-,TRBJ2-7,-,TRBV2,CASSFKRSYEQYF,TGTGCCAGCAGCTTTAAGCGGTCCTACGAGCAGTACTTC
-,TRBJ2-7,-,TRBV20-1,CSASWSNGRGEQYF,TGCAGTGCTAGTTGGAGCAACGGCCGGGGTGAGCAGTACTTC
many,TRBJ1-5,-,TRBV28,CASSLGSYQPQHF,TGTGCCAGCAGTTTGGGCAGTTATCAGCCCCAGCATTTT
many,TRBJ1-2,TRBD1,TRBV2,CASRGRTGGLYSYGYTF,TGTGCCAGCAGGGGTAGGACAGGGGGCCTATATTCCTATGGCTACACCTTC
many,TRBJ1-5,-,TRBV11-2,CASSMGLRGNQPQHF,TGTGCCAGCAGCATGGGGCTGCGGGGCAATCAGCCCCAGCATTTT
many,TRBJ1-1,TRBD1,TRBV7-2,CASSLGRGSGGPFF,TGTGCCAGCAGCTTAGGGCGAGGTTCAGGGGGACCTTTCTTT
-,TRBJ2-2,-,TRBV28,CASSLGQGRLFF,TGTGCCAGCAGTTTAGGCCAGGGTCGGCTGTTTTTT
many,TRBJ2-1,-,TRBV20-1,CSARDPIGENEQFF,TGCAGTGCTAGAGATCCGATCGGGGAGAATGAGCAGTTCTTC
-,TRBJ1-1,-,TRBV7-9,CASSWGQVGNTEAFF,TGTGCCAGCAGCTGGGGTCAAGTAGGGAACACTGAAGCTTTCTTT
many,TRBJ2-7,-,TRBV27,CASSNRAIREQYF,TGTGCCAGTTCGAACAGGGCCATTCGGGAGCAGTACTTC
many,TRBJ1-6,-,TRBV2,CASSDDTGIRLSPLHF,TGTGCCAGCAGTGATGACACGGGTATCCGTCTTTCACCCCTCCACTTT
many,TRBJ1-6,-,TRBV5-1,CASSRRLRGSGYNSPLHF,TGCGCCAGCTCTCGCCGACTCAGGGGAAGCGGATATAATTCACCCCTCCACTTT
-,TRBJ2-1,TRBD1,TRBV2,CVSTEIGTGTNEQFF,TGTGTCAGCACCGAAATAGGGACAGGAACAAATGAGCAGTTCTTC
many,TRBJ1-5,-,TRBV28,CASSPPNQPQHF,TGTGCCAGCAGTCCCCCCAATCAGCCCCAGCATTTT
-,TRBJ2-5,-,TRBV28,CASSPPRGPAGETQYF,TGTGCCAGCAGTCCACCCAGGGGCCCTGCAGGGGAGACCCAGTACTTC
-,TRBJ1-4,TRBD1,TRBV10-3,CVISGTEEKLFF,TGTGTCATCAGTGGGACAGAGGAAAAACTGTTTTTT